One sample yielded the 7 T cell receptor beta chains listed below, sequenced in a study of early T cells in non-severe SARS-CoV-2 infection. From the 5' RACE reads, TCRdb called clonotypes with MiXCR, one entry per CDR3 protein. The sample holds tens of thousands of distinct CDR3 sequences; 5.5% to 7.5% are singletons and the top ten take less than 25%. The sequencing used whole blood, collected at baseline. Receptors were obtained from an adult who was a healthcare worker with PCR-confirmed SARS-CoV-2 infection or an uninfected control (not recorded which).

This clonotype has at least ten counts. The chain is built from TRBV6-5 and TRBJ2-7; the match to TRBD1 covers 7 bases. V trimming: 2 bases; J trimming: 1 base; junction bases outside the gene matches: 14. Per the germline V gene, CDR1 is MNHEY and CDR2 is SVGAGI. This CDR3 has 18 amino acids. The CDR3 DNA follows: TGTGCCAGCAGTTACGAACGGCCTCAGGGGGTTTGGTCCTACGAGCAGTACTTC. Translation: CASSYERPQGVWSYEQYF.

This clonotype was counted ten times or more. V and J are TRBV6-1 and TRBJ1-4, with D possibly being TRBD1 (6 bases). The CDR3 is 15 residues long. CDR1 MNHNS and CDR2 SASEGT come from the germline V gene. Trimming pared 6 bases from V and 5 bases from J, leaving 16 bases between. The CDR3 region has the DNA TGTGCCAGCAGCGGAGGGACATCCAGGAATGAAAAACTGTTTTTT. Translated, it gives CASSGGTSRNEKLFF.

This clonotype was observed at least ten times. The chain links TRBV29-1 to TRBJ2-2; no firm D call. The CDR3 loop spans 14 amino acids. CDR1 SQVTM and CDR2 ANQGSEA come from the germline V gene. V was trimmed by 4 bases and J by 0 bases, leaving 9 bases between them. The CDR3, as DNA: TGCAGCGTTGTGGGCGGAACGAACACCGGGGAGCTGTTTTTT. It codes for CSVVGGTNTGELFF.

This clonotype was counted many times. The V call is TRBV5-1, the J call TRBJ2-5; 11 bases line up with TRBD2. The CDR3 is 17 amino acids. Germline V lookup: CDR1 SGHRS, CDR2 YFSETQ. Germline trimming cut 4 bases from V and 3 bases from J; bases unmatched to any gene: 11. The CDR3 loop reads CASSTKTSGGYKETQYF. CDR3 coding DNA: TGCGCCAGCAGCACAAAAACTAGCGGGGGATATAAAGAGACCCAGTACTTC. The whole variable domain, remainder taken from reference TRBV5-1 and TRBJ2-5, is KAGVTQTPRYLIKTRGQQVTLSCSPISGHRSVSWYQQTPGQGLQFLFEYFSETQRNKGNFPGRFSGRQFSNSRSEMNVSTLELGDSALYLCASSTKTSGGYKETQYFGPGTRLLVL.

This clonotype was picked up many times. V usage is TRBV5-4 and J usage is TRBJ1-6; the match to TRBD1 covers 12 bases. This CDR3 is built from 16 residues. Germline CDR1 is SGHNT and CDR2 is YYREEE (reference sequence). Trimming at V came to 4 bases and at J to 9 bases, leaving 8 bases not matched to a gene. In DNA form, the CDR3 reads TGTGCCAGCAGCACCCGGGACAGGGGGCTTTTTTCACCCCTCCACTTT. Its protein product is CASSTRDRGLFSPLHF.

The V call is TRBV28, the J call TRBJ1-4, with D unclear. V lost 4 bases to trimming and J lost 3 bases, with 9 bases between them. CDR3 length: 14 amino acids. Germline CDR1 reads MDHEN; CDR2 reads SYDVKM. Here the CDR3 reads CASSYRGSNEKLFF. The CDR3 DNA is TGTGCCAGCAGTTACCGAGGGTCTAATGAAAAACTGTTTTTT.

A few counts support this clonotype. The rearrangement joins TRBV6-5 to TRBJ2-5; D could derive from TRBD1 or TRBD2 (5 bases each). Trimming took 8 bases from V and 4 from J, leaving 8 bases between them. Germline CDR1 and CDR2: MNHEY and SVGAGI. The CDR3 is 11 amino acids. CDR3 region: CASRDGETQYF. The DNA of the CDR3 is TGTGCCAGCCGGGACGGAGAGACCCAGTACTTC.